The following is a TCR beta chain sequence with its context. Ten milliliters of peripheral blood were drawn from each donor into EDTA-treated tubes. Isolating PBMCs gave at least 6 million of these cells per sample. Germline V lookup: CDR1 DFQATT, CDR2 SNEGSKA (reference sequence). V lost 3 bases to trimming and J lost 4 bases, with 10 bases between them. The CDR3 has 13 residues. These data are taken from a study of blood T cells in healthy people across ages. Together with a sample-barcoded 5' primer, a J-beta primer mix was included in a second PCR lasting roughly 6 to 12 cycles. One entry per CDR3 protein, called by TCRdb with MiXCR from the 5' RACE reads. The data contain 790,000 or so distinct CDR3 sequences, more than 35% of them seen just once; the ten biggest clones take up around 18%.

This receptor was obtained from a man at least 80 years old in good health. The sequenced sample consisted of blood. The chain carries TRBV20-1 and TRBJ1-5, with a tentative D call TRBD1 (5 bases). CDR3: CSASGGLNQPQHF. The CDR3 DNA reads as TGCAGTGCTAGTGGGGGGTTGAATCAGCCCCAGCATTTT.